This TCR beta chain stems from a study of T-cell memory formation after mild COVID-19. Study-level findings and limits: Clones that contracted from day 15 to 85 were balanced CD4/CD8, while later expanders leaned CD4+.

Concerning this clonotype: What it recognizes is unknown.

The CDR3 is 16 amino acids. In germline, CDR1 is SGHRS, CDR2 YFSETQ. V dropped 1 base and J dropped 6 bases, with 18 bases sitting between them. TCRdb re-analysed the 5' RACE reads in MiXCR, keeping a single row per CDR3 protein. The sample consists of 30,000 to 45,000 distinct CDR3 sequences, 11% of them appearing once. V gene TRBV5-1 combines with J gene TRBJ2-3; unclear D gene. Specimen: PBMCs or a T cell subset sorted from them (not recorded which). The TCR was taken from a young man who had mild COVID-19 (a few samples of this study predate the infection). Cell type and time point are not known. CDR3 sequence reads: CASSLLGVTAADTQYF. CDR3 DNA: TGCGCCAGCAGCTTGTTAGGCGTCACGGCGGCCGATACGCAGTATTTT. The variable domain in full, completed from reference TRBV5-1 and TRBJ2-3, reads KAGVTQTPRYLIKTRGQQVTLSCSPISGHRSVSWYQQTPGQGLQFLFEYFSETQRNKGNFPGRFSGRQFSNSRSEMNVSTLELGDSALYLCASSLLGVTAADTQYFGPGTRLTVL.